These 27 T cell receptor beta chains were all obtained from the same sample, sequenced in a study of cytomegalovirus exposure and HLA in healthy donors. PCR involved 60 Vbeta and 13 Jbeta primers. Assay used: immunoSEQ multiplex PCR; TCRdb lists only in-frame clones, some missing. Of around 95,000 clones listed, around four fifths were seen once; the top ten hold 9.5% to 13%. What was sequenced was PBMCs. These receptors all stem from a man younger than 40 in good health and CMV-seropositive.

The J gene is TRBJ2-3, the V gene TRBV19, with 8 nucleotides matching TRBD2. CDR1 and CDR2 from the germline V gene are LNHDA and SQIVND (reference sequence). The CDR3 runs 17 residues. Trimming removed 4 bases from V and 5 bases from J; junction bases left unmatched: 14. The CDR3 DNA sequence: TGTGCCAGTAGTAGACGGGTAAGCGGGGGCCCTAAAGATACGCAGTATTTT. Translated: CASSRRVSGGPKDTQYF.

This CDR3 reads CASSHQDRRQPQHF. For the CDR3, the DNA is TGTGCCAGCAGCCACCAGGACAGGAGGCAGCCCCAGCATTTT. The chain carries TRBV2 and TRBJ1-5; 7 bases are a match to TRBD1. The CDR3 covers 14 residues. The germline CDR1 and CDR2 sequences are SNHLY and FYNNEI. V dropped 6 bases and J dropped 7; count of bases not matched to a gene: 9. Using reference TRBV2 and TRBJ1-5 for the parts outside the CDR3, the full variable domain is EPEVTQTPSHQVTQMGQEVILRCVPISNHLYFYWYRQILGQKVEFLVSFYNNEISEKSEIFDDQFSVERPDGSNFTLKIRSTKLEDSAMYFCASSHQDRRQPQHFGDGTRLSIL.

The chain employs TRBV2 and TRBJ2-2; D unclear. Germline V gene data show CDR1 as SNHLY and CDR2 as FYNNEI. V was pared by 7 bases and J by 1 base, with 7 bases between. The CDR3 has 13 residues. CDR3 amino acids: CASTAENTGELFF. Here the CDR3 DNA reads TGTGCCAGCACCGCAGAGAACACCGGGGAGCTGTTTTTT.

The CDR3 DNA is TGTGCCAGCAGCTTAGGGTCCTACGAGCAGTACTTC. Amino acids: CASSLGSYEQYF. The chain is built from TRBV7-8 and TRBJ2-5; D ambiguous. The J call is in doubt because the DNA end fits TRBJ2-7 better. The CDR3 is 12 amino acids. Germline CDR1 is SGHVS and CDR2 is FQNEAQ.

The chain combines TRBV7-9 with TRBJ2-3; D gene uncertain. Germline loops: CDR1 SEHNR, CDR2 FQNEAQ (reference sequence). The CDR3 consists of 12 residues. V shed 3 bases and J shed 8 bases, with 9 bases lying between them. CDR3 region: CASSLPGSTQYF. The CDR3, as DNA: TGTGCCAGCAGCTTGCCCGGGTCTACGCAGTATTTT. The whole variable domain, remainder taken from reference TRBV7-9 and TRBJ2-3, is DTGVSQNPRHKITKRGQNVTFRCDPISEHNRLYWYRQTLGQGPEFLTYFQNEAQLEKSRLLSDRFSAERPKGSFSTLEIQRTEQGDSAMYLCASSLPGSTQYFGPGTRLTVL.

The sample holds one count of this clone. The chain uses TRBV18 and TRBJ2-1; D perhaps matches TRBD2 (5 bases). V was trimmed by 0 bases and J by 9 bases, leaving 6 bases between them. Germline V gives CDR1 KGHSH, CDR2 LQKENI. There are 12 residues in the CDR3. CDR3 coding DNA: TGTGCCAGCTCACCACCTGGGAGTGAGCAGTTCTTC. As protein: CASSPPGSEQFF.

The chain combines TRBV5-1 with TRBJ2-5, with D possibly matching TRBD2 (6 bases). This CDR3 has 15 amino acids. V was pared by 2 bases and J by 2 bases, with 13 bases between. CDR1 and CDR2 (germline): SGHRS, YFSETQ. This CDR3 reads CASSFGGTGQETQYF. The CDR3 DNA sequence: TGCGCCAGCAGCTTCGGGGGTACCGGGCAAGAGACCCAGTACTTC.

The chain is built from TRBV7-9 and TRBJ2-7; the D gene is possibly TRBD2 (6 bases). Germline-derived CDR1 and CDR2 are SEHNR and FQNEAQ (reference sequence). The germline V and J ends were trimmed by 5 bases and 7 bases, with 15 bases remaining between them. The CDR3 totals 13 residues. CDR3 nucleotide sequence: TGTGCCAGCAGCCTGCGGGGCTTGGATGAGCAGTACTTC. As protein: CASSLRGLDEQYF.

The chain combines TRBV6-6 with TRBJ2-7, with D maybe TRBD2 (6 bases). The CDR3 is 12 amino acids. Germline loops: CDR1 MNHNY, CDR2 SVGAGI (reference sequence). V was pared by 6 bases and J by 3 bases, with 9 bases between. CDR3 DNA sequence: TGTGCCAGCAGCCCGGGAGTCTACGAGCAGTACTTC. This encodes CASSPGVYEQYF.

The CDR3 DNA sequence: TGTGCCAGCAGTGCGGGGGGGGACAATGAGCAGTTCTTC. Its protein product is CASSAGGDNEQFF. The rearrangement uses TRBV7-3 and TRBJ2-1, with 9 bases matching TRBD2. Trimming cost V 6 bases and J 5 bases; bases outside gene matches: 2. This CDR3 spans 13 amino acids. Germline CDR1 SGHTA, CDR2 FQGTGA.

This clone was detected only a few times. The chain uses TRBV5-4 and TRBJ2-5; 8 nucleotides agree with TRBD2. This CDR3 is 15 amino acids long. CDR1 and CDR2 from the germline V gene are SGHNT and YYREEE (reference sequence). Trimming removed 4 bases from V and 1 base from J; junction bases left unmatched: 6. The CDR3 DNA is TGTGCCAGCAGCACCGGGGGGGCCCTCCAAGAGACCCAGTACTTC. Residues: CASSTGGALQETQYF.

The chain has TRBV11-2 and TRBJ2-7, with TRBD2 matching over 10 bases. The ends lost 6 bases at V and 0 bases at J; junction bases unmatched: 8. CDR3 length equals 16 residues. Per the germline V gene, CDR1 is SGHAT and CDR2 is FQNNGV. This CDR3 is CASRALAGGSSYEQYF. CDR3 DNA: TGTGCCAGCAGAGCCTTAGCGGGGGGCAGCTCCTACGAGCAGTACTTC.

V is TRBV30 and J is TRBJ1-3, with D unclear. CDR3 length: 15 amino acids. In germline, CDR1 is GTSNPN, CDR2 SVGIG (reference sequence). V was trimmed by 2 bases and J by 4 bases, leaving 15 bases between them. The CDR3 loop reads CAWSPIRQPGNTIYF. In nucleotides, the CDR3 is TGTGCCTGGAGTCCAATACGACAACCCGGAAACACCATATATTTT. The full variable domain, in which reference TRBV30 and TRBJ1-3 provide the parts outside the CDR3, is SQTIHQWPATLVQPVGSPLSLECTVEGTSNPNLYWYRQAAGRGLQLLFYSVGIGQISSEVPQNLSASRPQDRQFILSSKKLLLSDSGFYLCAWSPIRQPGNTIYFGEGSWLTVV.

The CDR3 DNA follows: TGTGCCAGCAGTGAATTCGGACAGGAACTGAACACCGGGGAGCTGTTTTTT. Encoded protein: CASSEFGQELNTGELFF. V is TRBV25-1 and J is TRBJ2-2, with 7 bases identical to TRBD1. The CDR3 is made up of 17 amino acids. Trimming cost V 1 base and J 1 base; bases outside gene matches: 6. In germline, CDR1 is MGHDK, CDR2 SYGVNS.

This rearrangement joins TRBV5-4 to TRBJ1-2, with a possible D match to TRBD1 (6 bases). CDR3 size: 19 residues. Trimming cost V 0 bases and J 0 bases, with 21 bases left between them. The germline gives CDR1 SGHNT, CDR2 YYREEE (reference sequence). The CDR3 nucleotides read TGTGCCAGCAGCTTGGGGGGGGGTACGGGGGCAATAGCTAACTATGGCTACACCTTC. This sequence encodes CASSLGGGTGAIANYGYTF.

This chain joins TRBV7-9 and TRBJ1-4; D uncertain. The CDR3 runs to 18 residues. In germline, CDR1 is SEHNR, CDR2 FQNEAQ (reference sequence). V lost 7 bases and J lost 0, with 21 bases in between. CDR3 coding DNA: TGTGCCAGCACCGCCGGTGGCCTTACACTAGCAACTAATGAAAAACTGTTTTTT. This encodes CASTAGGLTLATNEKLFF.

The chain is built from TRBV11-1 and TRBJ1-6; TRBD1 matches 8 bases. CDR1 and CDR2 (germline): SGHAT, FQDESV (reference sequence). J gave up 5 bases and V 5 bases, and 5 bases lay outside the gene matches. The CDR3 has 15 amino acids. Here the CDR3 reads CASSRTGTNNSPLHF. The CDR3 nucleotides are TGTGCCAGCAGCCGGACAGGGACCAATAATTCACCCCTCCACTTT.

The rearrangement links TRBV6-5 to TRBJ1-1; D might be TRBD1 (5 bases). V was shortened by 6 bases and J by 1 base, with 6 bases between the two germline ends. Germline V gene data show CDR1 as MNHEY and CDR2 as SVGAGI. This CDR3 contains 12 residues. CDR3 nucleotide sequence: TGTGCCAGCAGCCAGGGGAACACTGAAGCTTTCTTT. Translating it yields CASSQGNTEAFF.

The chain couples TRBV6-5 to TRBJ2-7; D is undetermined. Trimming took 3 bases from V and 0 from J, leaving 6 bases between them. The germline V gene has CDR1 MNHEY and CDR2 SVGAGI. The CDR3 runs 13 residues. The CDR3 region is CASSYSVSYEQYF. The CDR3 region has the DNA TGTGCCAGCAGTTATTCTGTCTCCTACGAGCAGTACTTC.

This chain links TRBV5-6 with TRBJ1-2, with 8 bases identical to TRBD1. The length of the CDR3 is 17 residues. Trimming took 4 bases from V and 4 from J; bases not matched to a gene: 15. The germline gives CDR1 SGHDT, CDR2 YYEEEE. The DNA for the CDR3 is TGTGCCAGCAGCCAAGAGCCCTCACGGACAGGGTCCTATGGCTACACCTTC. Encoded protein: CASSQEPSRTGSYGYTF.

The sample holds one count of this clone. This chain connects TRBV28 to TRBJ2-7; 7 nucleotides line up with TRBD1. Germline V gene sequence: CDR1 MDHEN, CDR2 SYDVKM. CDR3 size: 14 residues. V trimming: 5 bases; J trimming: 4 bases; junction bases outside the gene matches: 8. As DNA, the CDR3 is TGTGCCAGCAGTCCGGGACAGTCACCTTACGAGCAGTACTTC. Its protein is CASSPGQSPYEQYF.

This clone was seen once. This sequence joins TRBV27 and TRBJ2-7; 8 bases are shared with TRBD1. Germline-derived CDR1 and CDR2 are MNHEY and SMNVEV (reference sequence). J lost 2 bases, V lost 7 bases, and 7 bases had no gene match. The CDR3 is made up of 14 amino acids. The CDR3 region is CASTLYRGAYEQYF. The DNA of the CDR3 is TGTGCCAGCACCCTATACAGGGGGGCCTACGAGCAGTACTTC.

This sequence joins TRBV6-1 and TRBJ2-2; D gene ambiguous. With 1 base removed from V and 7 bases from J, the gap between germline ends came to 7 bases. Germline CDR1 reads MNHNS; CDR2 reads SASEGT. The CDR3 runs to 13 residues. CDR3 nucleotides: TGTGCCAGCAGTGAAGATCCCCGCGGGGAGCTGTTTTTT. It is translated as CASSEDPRGELFF.

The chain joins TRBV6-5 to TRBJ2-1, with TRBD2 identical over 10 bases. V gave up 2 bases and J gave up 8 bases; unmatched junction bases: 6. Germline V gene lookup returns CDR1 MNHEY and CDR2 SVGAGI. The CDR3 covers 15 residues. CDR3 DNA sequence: TGTGCCAGCAGTTACAGGGCTAGCGGGGGCTATGAGCAGTTCTTC. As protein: CASSYRASGGYEQFF.

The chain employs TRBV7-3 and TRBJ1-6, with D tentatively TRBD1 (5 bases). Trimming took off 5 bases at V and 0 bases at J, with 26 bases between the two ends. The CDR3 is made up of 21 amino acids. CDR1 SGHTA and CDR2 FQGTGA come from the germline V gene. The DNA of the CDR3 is TGTGCCAGCAGCCAGGAAAGTGGGACTAAGAGATGGAGCTCCTATAATTCACCCCTCCACTTT. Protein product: CASSQESGTKRWSSYNSPLHF.

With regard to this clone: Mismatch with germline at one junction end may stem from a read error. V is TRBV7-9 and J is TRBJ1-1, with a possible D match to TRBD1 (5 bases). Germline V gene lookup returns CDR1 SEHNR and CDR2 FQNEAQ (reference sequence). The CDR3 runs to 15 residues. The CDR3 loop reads CSSSLEVGGDTEAFF. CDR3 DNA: TGTTCCAGCAGCTTAGAAGTGGGGGGGGACACTGAAGCTTTCTTT.

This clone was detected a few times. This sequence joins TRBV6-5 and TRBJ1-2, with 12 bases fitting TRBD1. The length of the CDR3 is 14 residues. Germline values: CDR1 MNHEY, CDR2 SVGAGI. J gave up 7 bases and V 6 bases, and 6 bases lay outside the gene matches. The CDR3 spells CASSPGTGGVGYTF. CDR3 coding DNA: TGTGCCAGCAGCCCCGGGACAGGGGGCGTTGGCTACACCTTC.